This passage covers 25 T cell receptor beta chains from one sample sequenced in a study of TIL therapy for anti-PD-1-resistant metastatic lung cancer. This sample's time point: pre-treatment sample, taken before nivolumab and TIL therapy. Sequencing used immunoSEQ v3. Measured with immunoSEQ multiplex PCR; TCRdb has only the in-frame clones, and not every one. The sample shows approximately 47,000 clones, 65% to 90% of them seen only once. The source material was blood, sampled at baseline. These receptors came from a person aged 25-85 years with non-small cell lung cancer.

The sample holds one count of this clone. Here the CDR3 DNA reads TGTGCCAGCAGCCAAGCGGAGGCTTATAGCAATCAGCCCCAGCATTTT. Translation gives CASSQAEAYSNQPQHF. V gene TRBV4-2 combines with J gene TRBJ1-5; D is ambiguous. Germline CDR1 is LGHNA and CDR2 is YNFKEQ. Trimming left V 1 base short and J 0 bases short, with 10 bases between. The CDR3 is 16 residues long.

The V call is TRBV11-2, the J call TRBJ1-4, with D unclear. The CDR3 consists of 12 residues. Germline CDR1 is SGHAT and CDR2 is FQNNGV. Trimming pared 4 bases from V and 2 bases from J, leaving 2 bases between. CDR3 protein: CASSSTNEKLFF. CDR3 nucleotides: TGTGCCAGCAGCTCGACTAATGAAAAACTGTTTTTT.

There are a few counts of this clone. The rearrangement joins TRBV24-1 to TRBJ2-2; maybe TRBD1 (6 bases). The germline gives CDR1 KGHDR, CDR2 SFDVKD. CDR3 size: 13 residues. V lost 8 bases and J lost 6, with 12 bases in between. This chain's CDR3 is CATTDRIAGELFF. In nucleotides, the CDR3 is TGTGCCACCACCGACAGGATCGCCGGGGAGCTGTTTTTT.

This chain links TRBV18 with TRBJ2-7; weak D call: TRBD2 (5 bases). V was clipped by 3 bases and J by 4 bases, with 16 bases between them. The CDR3 contains 15 residues. Germline V gives CDR1 KGHSH, CDR2 LQKENI. CDR3 bases: TGTGCCAGCTCACCGCTCCGCGGGCAGTCGTACGAGCAGTACTTC. Its protein is CASSPLRGQSYEQYF.

About this clone: This specimen includes other DNA sequences encoding the same CDR3. The gene calls are TRBV27 and TRBJ2-5; maybe TRBD2 (5 bases). This CDR3 is built from 14 residues. CDR1 MNHEY and CDR2 SMNVEV come from the germline V gene (reference sequence). Between the trimmed V and J ends, which lost 4 bases and 1 base, there was a span of 10 bases. The DNA for the CDR3 is TGTGCCAGCAGTTCCCACGGGGTCCAAGAGACCCAGTACTTC. Protein product: CASSSHGVQETQYF.

CDR3 protein: CAWSVNRNYGYTF. CDR3 DNA: TGTGCCTGGAGTGTAAACAGAAACTATGGCTACACCTTC. The V and J genes are TRBV30 and TRBJ1-2; D not resolved. Trimming stripped 0 bases from V and 2 bases from J, with 7 bases between. This CDR3 has 13 amino acids. Germline loops: CDR1 GTSNPN, CDR2 SVGIG (reference sequence).

This clone has only a few counts. The J gene is TRBJ2-2, the V gene TRBV5-4; no reliable D call. Germline loops: CDR1 SGHNT, CDR2 YYREEE (reference sequence). V dropped 0 bases and J dropped 1 base, with 13 bases sitting between them. The CDR3 covers 17 residues. The CDR3 is CASSLARGAENTGELFF. CDR3 nucleotide sequence: TGTGCCAGCAGCTTGGCCCGAGGCGCAGAGAACACCGGGGAGCTGTTTTTT.

This rearrangement joins TRBV28 to TRBJ1-4; TRBD1 is a possible D gene (6 bases). The V gene's germline CDR1 is MDHEN and CDR2 SYDVKM. V lost 11 bases and J 5 bases, leaving 12 bases between the germline ends. The CDR3 has 12 residues. CDR3 sequence: CAGQKGNEKLFF. In DNA form, the CDR3 reads TGTGCCGGACAGAAGGGGAATGAAAAACTGTTTTTT.

The chain carries TRBV20-1 and TRBJ2-1; 7 nucleotides line up with TRBD2. CDR1 and CDR2 from the germline V gene are DFQATT and SNEGSKA (reference sequence). With V trimmed by 3 bases and J by 5 bases, 10 bases remained unmatched. The CDR3 has 15 amino acids. Here the CDR3 DNA reads TGCAGTGCTAGTAAGGCTAGCGGTCTACACAATGAGCAGTTCTTC. This translates into CSASKASGLHNEQFF.

The V call is TRBV28, the J call TRBJ1-2; D unclear. Germline V gene data show CDR1 as MDHEN and CDR2 as SYDVKM. V lost 3 bases and J lost 5, with 7 bases in between. The CDR3 consists of 12 residues. The CDR3 loop reads CASSLSYYGYTF. For the CDR3, the DNA is TGTGCCAGCAGTTTGAGTTATTATGGCTACACCTTC.

The chain employs TRBV24-1 and TRBJ2-3; possible D gene TRBD1, 5 bases. The CDR3 runs 15 residues. V lost 4 bases and J 0 bases, leaving 10 bases between the germline ends. Germline CDR1 reads KGHDR; CDR2 reads SFDVKD. The CDR3 DNA sequence: TGTGCCACCAGTGAAACTGGGGCAAGCACAGATACGCAGTATTTT. Translating it yields CATSETGASTDTQYF.

The chain employs TRBV18 and TRBJ2-7; TRBD1 might be the D (6 bases). The germline V and J ends were trimmed by 4 bases and 6 bases, with 7 bases remaining between them. CDR1 KGHSH and CDR2 LQKENI come from the germline V gene. The CDR3 spans 11 residues. Here the CDR3 reads CASSRGGEQYF. CDR3 DNA: TGTGCCAGCTCACGAGGGGGCGAGCAGTACTTC.

This chain joins TRBV7-9 and TRBJ2-5; 7 bases are shared with TRBD1. The ends lost 0 bases at V and 5 bases at J; junction bases unmatched: 3. Germline assignment: CDR1 SEHNR and CDR2 FQNEAQ (reference sequence). CDR3 length equals 14 residues. The CDR3 DNA sequence: TGTGCCAGCAGCTTAGCAACAGGGGAGGAGACCCAGTACTTC. Translation: CASSLATGEETQYF.

V gene TRBV14 combines with J gene TRBJ1-1; D not certain. This CDR3 has 13 residues. V was trimmed by 1 base and J by 4 bases, leaving 7 bases between them. The germline V gene has CDR1 SGHDN and CDR2 FVKESK. The CDR3 bases are TGTGCCAGCAGCCAAGTGGCCACCACTGAAGCTTTCTTT. Translated, it gives CASSQVATTEAFF. The entire variable domain, with the rest obtained from reference TRBV14 and TRBJ1-1, is as follows: EAGVTQFPSHSVIEKGQTVTLRCDPISGHDNLYWYRRVMGKEIKFLLHFVKESKQDESGMPNNRFLAERTGGTYSTLKVQPAELEDSGVYFCASSQVATTEAFFGQGTRLTVV.

The chain couples TRBV28 to TRBJ1-5; D unclear. Germline V gene data show CDR1 as MDHEN and CDR2 as SYDVKM. CDR3 length: 14 amino acids. V lost 6 bases and J lost 1, with 10 bases in between. CDR3 protein: CASSPGGSNQPQHF. The DNA for the CDR3 is TGTGCCAGCAGCCCCGGTGGGAGCAATCAGCCCCAGCATTTT.

This sequence joins TRBV23-1 and TRBJ1-3; D is perhaps TRBD1 (5 bases). TRBV23-1 is treated as an ORF (open reading frame) with a function not yet certain. With 9 bases removed from V and 0 bases from J, the gap between germline ends came to 9 bases. This CDR3 has 13 amino acids. The CDR3 sequence: CARSGTSGNTIYF. In DNA, the CDR3 is TGCGCCAGGTCTGGGACCTCTGGAAACACCATATATTTT.

The chain couples TRBV2 to TRBJ1-5; the match to TRBD1 covers 11 bases. V was pared by 4 bases and J by 5 bases, with 4 bases of the junction left unmatched. The germline V gene has CDR1 SNHLY and CDR2 FYNNEI. This CDR3 is 15 amino acids long. The CDR3 DNA is TGTGCCAGCAGTGGACGGACAGGGGGCGATCAGCCCCAGCATTTT. Residues: CASSGRTGGDQPQHF.

The rearrangement links TRBV7-6 to TRBJ2-3, with 11 nucleotides matching TRBD2. The CDR3 contains 16 residues. V trimming: 8 bases; J trimming: 0 bases; junction bases outside the gene matches: 7. Germline CDR1 SGHVS, CDR2 FNYEAQ. The CDR3 bases are TGTGCCAGCCGGCGGACTAGCGGGTATAGCACAGATACGCAGTATTTT. Its translation is CASRRTSGYSTDTQYF. The whole variable domain, filled in from reference TRBV7-6 and TRBJ2-3, reads GAGVSQSPRYKVTKRGQDVALRCDPISGHVSLYWYRQALGQGPEFLTYFNYEAQQDKSGLPNDRFSAERPEGSISTLTIQRTEQRDSAMYRCASRRTSGYSTDTQYFGPGTRLTVL.

V usage is TRBV15 and J usage is TRBJ2-3, with D possibly matching TRBD2 (6 bases). CDR3 length: 12 residues. Germline values: CDR1 LNHNV, CDR2 YYDKDF (reference sequence). Deletions cut 2 bases from V and 6 bases from J, with 6 bases between. CDR3 sequence reads: CATSRRGDTQYF. The CDR3 region has the DNA TGTGCCACCAGCAGACGGGGGGATACGCAGTATTTT.

The CDR3 sequence is CASMIGATNEKLFF. The CDR3 nucleotides read TGTGCCAGTATGATCGGAGCAACTAATGAAAAACTGTTTTTT. The chain joins TRBV19 to TRBJ1-4; D is undetermined. The germline V gene has CDR1 LNHDA and CDR2 SQIVND (reference sequence). CDR3 length: 14 amino acids. V was pared by 7 bases and J by 0 bases, with 9 bases between.

This chain connects TRBV19 to TRBJ1-2, with 11 bases identical to TRBD1. Trimming removed 7 bases from V and 3 bases from J; junction bases left unmatched: 7. Germline lookup yields CDR1 LNHDA and CDR2 SQIVND (reference sequence). This CDR3 has 15 residues. The CDR3 DNA reads as TGTGCCAGTAACCCGGACAGGGGGCTAGACTATGGCTACACCTTC. Translated, it gives CASNPDRGLDYGYTF.

This rearrangement joins TRBV18 to TRBJ2-5; 11 nucleotides agree with TRBD1. CDR3 length equals 16 residues. The V gene end was trimmed by 3 bases and the J gene end by 9 bases; junction bases not matched to a gene: 12. Germline values: CDR1 KGHSH, CDR2 LQKENI. DNA of the CDR3: TGTGCCAGCTCACCCACTGGACAGGGGGCACGGGAGGCCCAGTACTTC. Amino acid sequence: CASSPTGQGAREAQYF.

The rearrangement uses TRBV7-2 and TRBJ2-7; D not resolved. CDR1 is SGHTA and CDR2 is FQGNSA in the germline V gene. The CDR3 is 15 amino acids. Trimming removed 2 bases from V and 0 bases from J, with 11 bases in between. The CDR3 protein is CASSLNYLSSYEQYF. In DNA, the CDR3 is TGTGCCAGCAGCTTAAATTACCTGAGCTCCTACGAGCAGTACTTC.

This clone has a handful of counts. The gene calls are TRBV6-6 and TRBJ1-5; TRBD1 agrees at 7 bases. The CDR3 has 15 residues. In germline, CDR1 is MNHNY, CDR2 SVGAGI (reference sequence). V shed 6 bases, J shed 4 bases, and the junction held 9 bases outside the gene matches. The CDR3 coding sequence is TGTGCCAGCAGACTGACAGGGATCGGGAATCAGCCCCAGCATTTT. Protein sequence: CASRLTGIGNQPQHF.

The rearrangement joins TRBV7-8 to TRBJ2-3, with 10 nucleotides matching TRBD2. V lost 5 bases, J lost 5 bases, and 16 bases stayed unmatched. Looked up from germline, CDR1 is SGHVS and CDR2 is FQNEAQ. The CDR3 sequence is 18 residues long. The CDR3 reads CASSTPRQLAGGGDTQYF. For the CDR3, the DNA is TGTGCCAGCAGCACCCCACGCCAGTTAGCGGGGGGAGGAGATACGCAGTATTTT.